This T cell receptor (beta chain) was identified during a study of radiotherapy plus CTLA-4 blockade in lung cancer. From germline, CDR1 is MNHNY and CDR2 SVGAGI (reference sequence). This CDR3 comprises 15 residues. Trimming took off 3 bases at V and 5 bases at J, with 13 bases between the two ends. TCRdb's table, derived via immunoSEQ multiplex PCR, lists solely in-frame clones and lacks some. The sample consists of over 85,000 clones, around 88% of them appearing once. The V and J genes are TRBV6-6 and TRBJ1-4; D not certain. The sequencing here drew on peripheral blood, taken from a patient treated with radiotherapy plus ipilimumab. This sequence was found in a human donor with non-small cell lung cancer that progressed on radiotherapy plus ipilimumab. The CDR3 loop reads CASSYSDPANEKLFF. The CDR3, as DNA: TGTGCCAGCAGTTATAGCGACCCAGCCAATGAAAAACTGTTTTTT.